Presented here are 28 T cell receptor beta chains from one specimen sequenced in a study of blood T cell repertoires in COVID-19. The method was immunoSEQ multiplex PCR; TCRdb's version includes in-frame clones alone and lacks a portion of them. This sample has roughly 170,000 clones; roughly 80% occur once, and the top ten carry approximately 4.7%. Sequences were obtained from PBMCs or T cells enriched from blood (not recorded which). The receptors here all came from a woman between 45 and 65 years old who had recovered from COVID-19.

The genes are TRBV11-3 and TRBJ2-5, with 9 bases identical to TRBD1. From germline, CDR1 is SGHNT and CDR2 YENEEA. The CDR3 has 15 residues. Germline trimming cut 5 bases from V and 4 bases from J; bases unmatched to any gene: 8. The DNA for the CDR3 is TGTGCCAGCAGCCGAAACAGGGGGCTCGGAGAGACCCAGTACTTC. Translated: CASSRNRGLGETQYF.

The V gene is TRBV6-2 or TRBV6-3, the J gene TRBJ1-3, with TRBD1 matching over 7 bases. Germline V gene lookup returns CDR1 MNHEY and CDR2 SVGEGT. J gave up 2 bases and V 5 bases, and 3 bases lay outside the gene matches. The CDR3 length is 14 residues. In DNA form, the CDR3 reads TGTGCCAGCAGTAAACAGGGGACTGGAAACACCATATATTTT. This encodes CASSKQGTGNTIYF.

The table lists this clone with a count of one. The CDR3 sequence is CASSSSQGLRGKDQPQHF. The CDR3 DNA follows: TGTGCCAGTAGTTCTTCACAGGGGTTGAGGGGTAAAGATCAGCCCCAGCATTTT. The chain couples TRBV19 to TRBJ1-5; 7 bases fit TRBD1. Germline-derived CDR1 and CDR2 are LNHDA and SQIVND (reference sequence). Trimming took 5 bases from V and 5 from J; bases not matched to a gene: 18. This CDR3 contains 18 residues.

V is TRBV2 and J is TRBJ1-6; 7 positions agree with TRBD1. V lost 3 bases to trimming and J lost 10 bases; unmatched junction nucleotides: 6. The CDR3 sequence is 14 residues long. The V gene's germline CDR1 is SNHLY and CDR2 FYNNEI. The chain's CDR3 is CASSDGTASSPLHF. DNA of the CDR3: TGTGCCAGCAGTGATGGGACAGCGAGCTCACCCCTCCACTTT.

The chain uses TRBV27 and TRBJ2-3; D not resolved. This CDR3 has 11 amino acids. V was cut by 3 bases and J by 6 bases, with 4 bases left in between. CDR1 and CDR2 (germline): MNHEY, SMNVEV (reference sequence). The DNA of the CDR3 is TGTGCCAGCAGTTTGAGGGATACGCAGTATTTT. It yields the protein CASSLRDTQYF.

The genes are TRBV2 and TRBJ2-2, with 8 positions matching TRBD2. The CDR3 totals 19 residues. Trimming cost V 6 bases and J 3 bases; bases outside gene matches: 18. The germline V gene has CDR1 SNHLY and CDR2 FYNNEI. CDR3 in DNA: TGTGCCAGCAGCTGGGACAAGTCGACCGGGACTAGAGACACCGGGGAGCTGTTTTTT. Translating it yields CASSWDKSTGTRDTGELFF.

The J gene is TRBJ2-1, the V gene TRBV2; 13 bases align to TRBD2. The germline CDR1 and CDR2 sequences are SNHLY and FYNNEI. This CDR3 has 14 amino acids. With 6 bases clipped from V and 7 bases from J, the junction kept 3 bases outside the gene matches. CDR3 amino acids: CASRPGLAGNEQFF. CDR3 DNA: TGTGCCAGCAGGCCGGGACTAGCGGGAAATGAGCAGTTCTTC.

This clone has a single count. The chain uses TRBV12-3 or TRBV12-4 and TRBJ1-1; D is ambiguous. The CDR3 is 12 residues long. With 6 bases removed from V and 6 bases from J, the gap between germline ends came to 11 bases. CDR3 sequence: CASRRQRSEAFF. CDR3 sequence (DNA): TGTGCCAGCAGGCGACAAAGGTCTGAAGCTTTCTTT.

The chain uses TRBV5-6 and TRBJ2-5, with TRBD2 identical over 7 bases. The trim removed 3 bases at V and 0 bases at J, leaving 8 bases unmatched. The CDR3 length is 16 residues. CDR1 is SGHDT and CDR2 is YYEEEE in the germline V gene. CDR3 nucleotide sequence: TGTGCCAGCAGCTGGACCAGCGGGGACTACCAAGAGACCCAGTACTTC. Amino acids: CASSWTSGDYQETQYF.

This sequence joins TRBV29-1 and TRBJ2-5; 8 bases match TRBD1. In germline, CDR1 is SQVTM, CDR2 ANQGSEA. The CDR3 extends over 13 amino acids. Trimming took 7 bases from V and 2 from J; bases not matched to a gene: 6. CDR3 amino acids: CSAAQGGQETQYF. In DNA form, the CDR3 reads TGCAGCGCTGCACAGGGGGGTCAAGAGACCCAGTACTTC.

This clone was recorded once. The CDR3 DNA follows: TGTGCCAGCACCAGGTGGGGACAGCACACAGATACGCAGTATTTT. Translating it yields CASTRWGQHTDTQYF. The genes are TRBV2 and TRBJ2-3; 7 bases fit TRBD1. CDR3 length: 15 amino acids. Germline loops: CDR1 SNHLY, CDR2 FYNNEI. The trim removed 7 bases at V and 2 bases at J, leaving 9 bases unmatched.

This clone turned up a few times. The chain couples TRBV28 to TRBJ1-2; D might be TRBD1 (6 bases). The CDR3 has 12 amino acids. Trimming pared 8 bases from V and 6 bases from J, leaving 13 bases between. The germline V gene has CDR1 MDHEN and CDR2 SYDVKM. The CDR3 DNA is TGTGCCAGCGTCACGACAGGTGATGGCTACACCTTC. Its translation: CASVTTGDGYTF.

Worth noting for this clone: Mismatch with germline at one junction end may stem from a read error. The V and J genes are TRBV7-7 and TRBJ2-5; the match to TRBD2 covers 11 bases. Germline V gene data show CDR1 as SSHAT and CDR2 as FNYEAQ (reference sequence). The CDR3 has 18 amino acids. DNA for the CDR3: TGTGCTAGCAGCTCAACGCCCCCCGGACTAGCGGGTAAAGAGACCCAGTACTTC. It encodes CASSSTPPGLAGKETQYF.

The chain couples TRBV6-6 to TRBJ2-1, with TRBD2 matching over 9 bases. The germline V gene encodes CDR1 MNHNY and CDR2 SVGAGI (reference sequence). The ends lost 6 bases at V and 4 bases at J; junction bases unmatched: 7. This CDR3 has 15 amino acids. The CDR3, as DNA: TGTGCCAGCAGCCTACGGACTAGCGAATACAATGAGCAGTTCTTC. Translation: CASSLRTSEYNEQFF.

The chain joins TRBV7-2 to TRBJ2-5, with 10 positions matching TRBD2. Germline loops: CDR1 SGHTA, CDR2 FQGNSA. This CDR3 comprises 14 residues. After removal of 4 bases from V and 4 bases from J, the junction contained 3 bases not matched to a gene. The CDR3 spells CASSSRTSGETQYF. CDR3 coding DNA: TGTGCCAGCAGCTCCAGGACTAGCGGAGAGACCCAGTACTTC.

The chain combines TRBV19 with TRBJ2-1, with TRBD2 matching 11 bases. The ends lost 6 bases at V and 9 bases at J; junction bases unmatched: 7. CDR3 size: 14 residues. Germline CDR1 is LNHDA and CDR2 is SQIVND (reference sequence). CDR3 nucleotide sequence: TGTGCCAGTAGCAATAGCGGGAGGGTTGGTGAGCAGTTCTTC. Translating it yields CASSNSGRVGEQFF.

The table lists this clone with a few counts. The gene calls are TRBV28 and TRBJ1-3, with TRBD1 identical over 9 bases. The V gene's germline CDR1 is MDHEN and CDR2 SYDVKM. V was pared by 3 bases and J by 2 bases, with 8 bases of the junction left unmatched. The CDR3 covers 17 residues. Here the CDR3 reads CASSFPGTGRAGNTIYF. The CDR3 coding sequence is TGTGCCAGCAGTTTCCCCGGGACAGGGAGGGCTGGAAACACCATATATTTT. Supplemented by reference TRBV28 and TRBJ1-3, the full variable domain reads DVKVTQSSRYLVKRTGEKVFLECVQDMDHENMFWYRQDPGLGLRLIYFSYDVKMKEKGDIPEGYSVSREKKERFSLILESASTNQTSMYLCASSFPGTGRAGNTIYFGEGSWLTVV.

This clone was seen only a few times. The rearrangement uses TRBV7-9 and TRBJ2-1; 14 bases agree with TRBD2. Germline-derived CDR1 and CDR2 are SEHNR and FQNEAQ (reference sequence). CDR3 length: 18 residues. With 0 bases clipped from V and 9 bases from J, the junction kept 10 bases outside the gene matches. The CDR3 DNA follows: TGTGCCAGCAGCTTAGCGCTGAGACTAGCGGGAGGGCGGGGTGAGCAGTTCTTC. Protein product: CASSLALRLAGGRGEQFF.

The gene calls are TRBV5-4 and TRBJ1-1; no firm D call. V gave up 5 bases and J gave up 1 base, with 6 bases separating them. Germline V gene sequence: CDR1 SGHNT, CDR2 YYREEE (reference sequence). The CDR3 is made up of 12 amino acids. CDR3 residues: CASSYGNTEAFF. CDR3 coding DNA: TGTGCCAGCAGTTACGGGAACACTGAAGCTTTCTTT.

The chain links TRBV10-3 to TRBJ1-1; 7 positions match TRBD1. Germline V gives CDR1 ENHRY, CDR2 SYGVKD. CDR3 length: 17 amino acids. J was trimmed by 0 bases and V by 0 bases; bases with no gene match: 7. The CDR3 spells CAISESAKGQMNTEAFF. CDR3 DNA sequence: TGTGCCATCAGTGAGTCGGCTAAGGGACAGATGAACACTGAAGCTTTCTTT.

The V gene is TRBV6-1, the J gene TRBJ1-4; weak D call: TRBD1 (6 bases). Germline V gene sequence: CDR1 MNHNS, CDR2 SASEGT. This CDR3 comprises 16 residues. V gave up 4 bases and J gave up 4 bases, with 16 bases separating them. The CDR3 protein is CASSGQRGAGNEKLFF. The DNA of the CDR3 is TGTGCCAGCAGTGGCCAACGGGGGGCGGGTAATGAAAAACTGTTTTTT.

This clone has just one count. V is TRBV19 and J is TRBJ1-5; 8 bases match TRBD1. CDR1 is LNHDA, CDR2 SQIVND, per germline (reference sequence). The CDR3 is made up of 15 amino acids. The V segment lost 3 bases and the J segment 2 bases; nucleotides outside the gene matches: 3. The CDR3 sequence is CASSMMTGGNQPQHF. The CDR3 region has the DNA TGTGCCAGTAGTATGATGACAGGGGGCAATCAGCCCCAGCATTTT.

The V and J genes are TRBV6-5 and TRBJ2-1; D unresolved. This CDR3 comprises 11 residues. Trimming left V 2 bases short and J 6 bases short, with 2 bases between. CDR1 is MNHEY and CDR2 is SVGAGI in the germline V gene. Written as DNA, the CDR3 is TGTGCCAGCAGTTACCTCAATGAGCAGTTCTTC. It codes for CASSYLNEQFF.

The CDR3 DNA reads as TGTGCCAGCAAGCAACCAGGGGCGGCCTACGAGCAGTACGTC. This sequence encodes CASKQPGAAYEQYV. This chain links TRBV27 with TRBJ2-7; possible D gene TRBD1, 6 bases. V gave up 7 bases and J gave up 2 bases, with 15 bases separating them. CDR1 MNHEY and CDR2 SMNVEV come from the germline V gene (reference sequence). There are 14 residues in the CDR3.

J is TRBJ1-4 and V is TRBV6-5; D possibly corresponds to TRBD1 (6 bases). Germline values: CDR1 MNHEY, CDR2 SVGAGI. Trimming took 4 bases from V and 7 from J, leaving 19 bases between them. This CDR3 has 16 amino acids. The CDR3: CASSFSTGTPGEKLFF. DNA of the CDR3: TGTGCCAGCAGTTTCTCAACCGGGACACCGGGTGAAAAACTGTTTTTT.

The chain uses TRBV18 and TRBJ1-1; 7 bases line up with TRBD1. In germline, CDR1 is KGHSH, CDR2 LQKENI. Unmatched junction bases numbered 3, after V lost 2 bases and J lost 3 bases. The CDR3 sequence is 14 residues long. Written as DNA, the CDR3 is TGTGCCAGCTCACCAACCGGGACAGACACTGAAGCTTTCTTT. Protein: CASSPTGTDTEAFF.

DNA of the CDR3: TGTGCCAGCAGCTTGGGGGGGCAGAACACTGAAGCTTTCTTT. As protein: CASSLGGQNTEAFF. The chain is built from TRBV5-6 and TRBJ1-1; tentatively, D is TRBD1 (6 bases). With 0 bases removed from V and 1 base from J, the gap between germline ends came to 7 bases. Germline CDR1 and CDR2: SGHDT and YYEEEE. The CDR3 extends over 14 amino acids.

The V gene is TRBV14, the J gene TRBJ2-7; the D gene is possibly TRBD2 (7 bases). Germline V gene sequence: CDR1 SGHDN, CDR2 FVKESK. The CDR3 has 12 amino acids. Trimming pared 4 bases from V and 5 bases from J, leaving 9 bases between. This chain's CDR3 is CASSPGGNEQYV. CDR3 coding DNA: TGTGCCAGCAGCCCGGGGGGCAACGAGCAGTACGTC.